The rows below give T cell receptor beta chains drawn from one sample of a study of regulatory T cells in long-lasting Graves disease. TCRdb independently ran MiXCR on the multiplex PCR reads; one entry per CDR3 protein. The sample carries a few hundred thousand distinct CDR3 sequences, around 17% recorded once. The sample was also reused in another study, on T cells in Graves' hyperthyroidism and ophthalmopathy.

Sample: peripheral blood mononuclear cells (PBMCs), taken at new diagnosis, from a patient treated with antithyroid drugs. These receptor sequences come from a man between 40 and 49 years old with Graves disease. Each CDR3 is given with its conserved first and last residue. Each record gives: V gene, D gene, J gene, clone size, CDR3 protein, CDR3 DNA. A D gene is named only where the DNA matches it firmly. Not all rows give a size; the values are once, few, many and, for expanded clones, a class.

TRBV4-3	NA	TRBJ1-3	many	CASSPNLPRGSGNTIYF	TGCGCCAGCAGCCCTAATCTGCCCAGGGGCTCTGGAAACACCATATATTTT
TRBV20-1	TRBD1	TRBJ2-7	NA	CSARTGSSYEQYF	TGCAGTGCCCGGACAGGGAGCTCCTACGAGCAGTACTTC
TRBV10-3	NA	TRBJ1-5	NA	CAISPSNQPQHF	TGTGCCATCAGCCCTTCGAATCAGCCCCAGCATTTT
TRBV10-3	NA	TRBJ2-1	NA	CAISRDPSSYNEQFF	TGTGCCATCAGCCGGGACCCCAGCTCCTACAATGAGCAGTTCTTC
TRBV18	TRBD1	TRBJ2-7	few	CASSREGQGFEQYF	TGTGCCAGCTCACGGGAGGGACAGGGGTTCGAGCAGTACTTC
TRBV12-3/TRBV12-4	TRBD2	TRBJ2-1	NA	CASGELAGGASFGDEQFF	TGTGCCAGCGGAGAACTAGCGGGGGGGGCCTCCTTCGGGGATGAGCAGTTCTTC
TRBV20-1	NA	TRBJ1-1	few	CSASSEEYTEAFF	TGCAGTGCTAGCTCGGAGGAGTACACTGAAGCTTTCTTT
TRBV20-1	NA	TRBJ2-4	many	CSARDPGLDIQYF	TGCAGTGCTAGAGATCCTGGCTTGGACATTCAGTACTTC
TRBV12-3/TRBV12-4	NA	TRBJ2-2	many	CASSFLGGTGELFF	TGTGCCAGCAGTTTCCTGGGGGGCACCGGGGAGCTGTTTTTT
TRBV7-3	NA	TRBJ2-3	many	CASKLRGGGTDTQYF	TGTGCCAGCAAGCTTAGGGGGGGAGGCACAGATACGCAGTATTTT
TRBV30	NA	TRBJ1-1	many	CAWSVIAGFTEAFF	TGTGCCTGGAGTGTGATTGCTGGGTTCACTGAAGCTTTCTTT
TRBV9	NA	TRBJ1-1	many	CASSPQAANTEAFF	TGTGCCAGCAGCCCACAGGCAGCGAACACTGAAGCTTTCTTT
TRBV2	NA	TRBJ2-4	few	CAGSTTLSIQYF	TGTGCCGGTTCGACGACACTCTCCATTCAGTACTTC
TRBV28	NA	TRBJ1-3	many	CASSSRGLQSGNTIYF	TGTGCCAGCAGTTCGCGGGGACTGCAGTCTGGAAACACCATATATTTT
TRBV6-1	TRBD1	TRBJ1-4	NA	CASSPKDRGEKLFF	TGTGCCAGCAGTCCAAAGGACAGGGGCGAAAAACTGTTTTTT
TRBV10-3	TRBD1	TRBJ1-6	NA	CAISESMAGGSPLHF	TGTGCCATCAGTGAGTCGATGGCAGGGGGTTCACCCCTCCACTTT
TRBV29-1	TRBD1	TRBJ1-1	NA	CSVRTGMNTEAFF	TGCAGCGTTAGGACAGGGATGAACACTGAAGCTTTCTTT
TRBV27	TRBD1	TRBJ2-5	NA	CASSANRGPTLQETQYF	TGTGCCAGCAGTGCAAACAGGGGGCCAACCCTCCAAGAGACCCAGTACTTC
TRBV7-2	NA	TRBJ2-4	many	CASSPQVFAKNIQYF	TGTGCCAGCAGTCCCCAGGTCTTTGCAAAAAACATTCAGTACTTC
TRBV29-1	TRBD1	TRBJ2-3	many	CSVEPDRAATQYF	TGCAGCGTTGAACCCGACAGGGCCGCTACGCAGTATTTT
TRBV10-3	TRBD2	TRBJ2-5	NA	CAISESLSSGGEETQYF	TGTGCCATCAGTGAGTCGCTGTCTAGCGGGGGGGAAGAGACCCAATACTTC
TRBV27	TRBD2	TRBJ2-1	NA	CASSLSSGGAHSYNEQFF	TGTGCCAGCTCCCTGTCTAGCGGGGGGGCGCATTCCTACAATGAGCAGTTCTTC
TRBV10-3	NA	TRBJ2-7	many	CAISRTPSSYEQYF	TGTGCCATCTCCCGGACACCAAGCTCCTACGAGCAGTACTTC
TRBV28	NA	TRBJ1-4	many	CASSFRSNEKLFF	TGTGCCAGCAGTTTTCGCAGTAATGAAAAACTGTTTTTT
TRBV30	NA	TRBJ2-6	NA	CAWSRDSGANVLTF	TGTGCCTGGAGCCGGGACTCTGGGGCCAACGTCCTGACTTTC
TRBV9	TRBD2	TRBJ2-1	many	CASMPAGSYNEQFF	TGTGCCAGCATGCCAGCGGGGTCTTACAATGAGCAGTTCTTC
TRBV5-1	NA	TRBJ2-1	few	CASSLGRHNEQFF	TGCGCCAGCAGCTTGGGACGTCACAATGAGCAGTTCTTC
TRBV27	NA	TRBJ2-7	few	CASSSYPPYEQYF	TGTGCCAGCAGTTCCTATCCTCCCTACGAGCAGTACTTC
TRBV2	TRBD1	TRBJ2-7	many	CASSETEGAEQYF	TGTGCCAGCAGTGAAACTGAGGGGGCCGAGCAGTACTTC
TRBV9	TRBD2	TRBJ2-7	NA	CASSVASGGVYEQYF	TGTGCCAGCAGCGTAGCTAGCGGGGGCGTCTACGAGCAGTACTTC
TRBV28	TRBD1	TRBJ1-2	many	CASSPYRDRSIYTF	TGTGCCAGCAGTCCCTACAGGGACAGATCCATCTACACCTTC
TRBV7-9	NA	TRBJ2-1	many	CASSRPTYGYNEQFF	TGTGCCAGCAGCCGTCCGACGTATGGATACAATGAGCAGTTCTTC
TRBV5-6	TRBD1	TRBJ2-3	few	CQSGQGYADTQYF	TGTCAATCTGGACAGGGTTACGCAGATACGCAGTATTTT